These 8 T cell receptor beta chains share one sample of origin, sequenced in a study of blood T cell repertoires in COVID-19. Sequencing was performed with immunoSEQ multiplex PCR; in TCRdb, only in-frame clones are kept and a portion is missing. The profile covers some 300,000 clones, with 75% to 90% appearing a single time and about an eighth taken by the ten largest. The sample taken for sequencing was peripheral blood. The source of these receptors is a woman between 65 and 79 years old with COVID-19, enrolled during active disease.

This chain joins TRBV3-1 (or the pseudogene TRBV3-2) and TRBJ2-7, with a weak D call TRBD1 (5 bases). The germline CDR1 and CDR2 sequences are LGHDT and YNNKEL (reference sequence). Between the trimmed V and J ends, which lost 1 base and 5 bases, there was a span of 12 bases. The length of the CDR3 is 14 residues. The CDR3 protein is CASSQVGRADEQYF. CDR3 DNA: TGTGCCAGCAGCCAAGTCGGCAGGGCAGACGAGCAGTACTTC.

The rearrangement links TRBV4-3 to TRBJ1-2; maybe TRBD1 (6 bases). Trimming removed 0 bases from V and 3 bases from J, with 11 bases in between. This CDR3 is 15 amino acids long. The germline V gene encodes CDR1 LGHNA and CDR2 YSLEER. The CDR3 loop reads CASSQDRGWDYGYTF. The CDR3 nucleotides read TGCGCCAGCAGCCAAGACAGGGGATGGGACTATGGCTACACCTTC.

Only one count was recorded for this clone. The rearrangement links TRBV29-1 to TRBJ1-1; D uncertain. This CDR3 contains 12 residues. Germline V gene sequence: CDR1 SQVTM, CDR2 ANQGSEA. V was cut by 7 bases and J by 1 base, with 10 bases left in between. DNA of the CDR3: TGCAGCGGTCAACCAGGGAACACTGAAGCTTTCTTT. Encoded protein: CSGQPGNTEAFF. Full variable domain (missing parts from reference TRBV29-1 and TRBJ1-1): SAVISQKPSRDICQRGTSLTIQCQVDSQVTMMFWYRQQPGQSLTLIATANQGSEATYESGFVIDKFPISRPNLTFSTLTVSNMSPEDSSIYLCSGQPGNTEAFFGQGTRLTVV.

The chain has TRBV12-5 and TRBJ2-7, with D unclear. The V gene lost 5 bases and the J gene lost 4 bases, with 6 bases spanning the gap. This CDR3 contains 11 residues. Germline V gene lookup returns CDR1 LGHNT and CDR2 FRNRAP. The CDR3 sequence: CASGLNYEQYF. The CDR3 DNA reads TGTGCTAGTGGTCTTAATTACGAGCAGTACTTC.

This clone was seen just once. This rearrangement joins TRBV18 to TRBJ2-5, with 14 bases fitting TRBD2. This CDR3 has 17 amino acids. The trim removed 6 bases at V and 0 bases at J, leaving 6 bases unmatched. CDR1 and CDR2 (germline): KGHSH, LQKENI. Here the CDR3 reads CASSGTSGGSYQETQYF. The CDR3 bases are TGTGCCAGCTCGGGGACTAGCGGGGGCTCATACCAAGAGACCCAGTACTTC. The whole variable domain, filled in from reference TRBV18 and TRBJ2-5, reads NAGVMQNPRHLVRRRGQEARLRCSPMKGHSHVYWYRQLPEEGLKFMVYLQKENIIDESGMPKERFSAEFPKEGPSILRIQQVVRGDSAAYFCASSGTSGGSYQETQYFGPGTRLLVL.

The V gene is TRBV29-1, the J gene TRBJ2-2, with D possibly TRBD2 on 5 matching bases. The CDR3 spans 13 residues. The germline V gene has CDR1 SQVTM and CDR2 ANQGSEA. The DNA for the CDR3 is TGCAGTTTCCGTAGCGAAAGCACCGGGGAGCTGTTTTTT. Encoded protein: CSFRSESTGELFF.

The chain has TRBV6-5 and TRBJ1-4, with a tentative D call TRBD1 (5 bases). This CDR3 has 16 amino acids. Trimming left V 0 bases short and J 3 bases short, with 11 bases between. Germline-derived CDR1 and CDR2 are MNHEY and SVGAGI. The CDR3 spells CASSYSSGWANEKLFF. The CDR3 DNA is TGTGCCAGCAGTTACTCGTCAGGGTGGGCTAATGAAAAACTGTTTTTT.

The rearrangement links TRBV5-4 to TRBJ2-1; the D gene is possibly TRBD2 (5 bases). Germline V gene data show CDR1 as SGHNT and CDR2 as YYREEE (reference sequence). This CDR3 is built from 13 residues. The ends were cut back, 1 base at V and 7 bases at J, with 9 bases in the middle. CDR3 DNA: TGTGCCAGCAGCTTGAAAGGGAGTAATGAGCAGTTCTTC. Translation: CASSLKGSNEQFF. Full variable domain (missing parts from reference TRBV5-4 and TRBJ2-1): ETGVTQSPTHLIKTRGQQVTLRCSSQSGHNTVSWYQQALGQGPQFIFQYYREEENGRGNFPPRFSGLQFPNYSSELNVNALELDDSALYLCASSLKGSNEQFFGPGTRLTVL.